This TCR beta chain comes out of a study of shared clonotypes between healthy human individuals. For the study at large: Per-donor plates numbered three CD4 naive, three CD4 memory, two CD8 naive and one CD8 memory.

Overall study findings and caveats: Non-shared clonotypes displayed generation probabilities falling below those of clonotypes present in all four donors.

Sequenced by immunoSEQ multiplex PCR; TCRdb stores in-frame clones only, minus some. Of millions of clones in the sample, over 85% were seen once. A note on this clone: Antigen unknown.

In germline, CDR1 is LGHNA, CDR2 YSLEER. CDR3 length: 14 amino acids. V was cut by 0 bases and J by 1 base, with 5 bases left in between. The receptor comes from a man between 18 and 35 years old in good health. This chain connects TRBV4-3 to TRBJ2-3; D gene ambiguous. Sequenced material: naive CD4+ T cells sorted from blood. As for subset: CD45RA+ positively selected. This chain's CDR3 is CASSQERRTDTQYF. Here the CDR3 DNA reads TGCGCCAGCAGCCAAGAAAGGCGCACAGATACGCAGTATTTT.